The rows below give T cell receptor beta chains drawn from one sample of a study of beta chain features in type 1 diabetes. Clones were sequenced by immunoSEQ multiplex PCR, and TCRdb holds only the in-frame ones, with some missing. The sample holds about 160,000 clones, approximately 9% seen once. Source material: central memory CD4+ T cells from blood. These receptors were collected from a woman under 30 with type 1 diabetes. CDR3s include the opening cysteine and the closing phenylalanine or tryptophan. D genes are given only for firm matches. The listing skips clone size in some rows; elsewhere it reads once, few, many or a size class.

d_gene	len	j_gene	abundance	v_gene	CDR3nt	CDR3aa
NA	15	TRBJ2-1	NA	TRBV5-1	TGCGCCAGCAGCTTGGGCGGAGGCTCCTACAATGAGCAGTTCTTC	CASSLGGGSYNEQFF
NA	15	TRBJ1-4	NA	TRBV9	TGTGCCAGCAGTGCCGGGGGGGGAGCTAATGAAAAACTGTTTTTT	CASSAGGGANEKLFF
NA	14	TRBJ1-2	NA	TRBV2	TGTGCCAGCAGTGGGCTTGGGCCTGGCCATGGCTACACCTTC	CASSGLGPGHGYTF
TRBD1	17	TRBJ1-5	few	TRBV30	TGTGCCTGGAGTCCCGTCCCCGGACAGGGCAGCAATCAGCCCCAGCATTTT	CAWSPVPGQGSNQPQHF
NA	13	TRBJ1-1	NA	TRBV7-9	TGTGCCAGCAGCAGGGACATGAACACTGAAGCTTTCTTT	CASSRDMNTEAFF
NA	14	TRBJ1-2	NA	TRBV18	TGTGCCAGCTCACCTGGGCAGACTAACTATGGCTACACCTTC	CASSPGQTNYGYTF
TRBD1	14	TRBJ1-5	few	TRBV18	TGTGCCAGCTCACCAAGACAGGGTAATCAGCCCCAGCATTTT	CASSPRQGNQPQHF
NA	13	TRBJ1-1	NA	TRBV7-6	TGTGCCAGCAGCTTAACTACGAACACTGAAGCTTTCTTT	CASSLTTNTEAFF
NA	14	TRBJ2-1	NA	TRBV30	TGTGCCAGCAGCTTAGCCGTAGTATGGGATGAGCAGTTCTTC	CASSLAVVWDEQFF
NA	13	TRBJ2-5	NA	TRBV18	TGTGCCAGCTCACCGGGCAACAAAGAGACCCAGTACTTC	CASSPGNKETQYF
NA	16	TRBJ2-1	NA	TRBV11-2	TGTGCCAGCAGCTTAGGGCCAGCTAGCTCCTACAATGAGCAGTTCTTC	CASSLGPASSYNEQFF
TRBD1	14	TRBJ1-4	NA	TRBV28	TGTGCCAGCGTAGAGACAGGGCGGGATGAAAAACTGTTTTTT	CASVETGRDEKLFF
NA	14	TRBJ1-1	NA	TRBV12-5	TGTGCTAGTGGTTTGTATCCAGGCTACACTGAAGCTTTCTTT	CASGLYPGYTEAFF
TRBD2	16	TRBJ2-2	NA	TRBV7-2	TGTGCCAGCAGCCCCCAAAGGGGAGGGGTTAGCGGGGAGCTGTTTTTT	CASSPQRGGVSGELFF
TRBD1	13	TRBJ1-1	NA	TRBV11-2	TGTGCCAGCAGCTCGGGGACAGGGGCTAAAGCTTTCTTT	CASSSGTGAKAFF
TRBD1	14	TRBJ1-6	few	TRBV9	TGTGCCAGCAGCATACAGGGGGCAAATTCACCCCTCCACTTT	CASSIQGANSPLHF
TRBD1	16	TRBJ1-5	NA	TRBV28	TGTGCCAGCAGTTTCCTGTCCAGGGGGGTCAATCAGCCCCAGCATTTT	CASSFLSRGVNQPQHF
TRBD1	14	TRBJ2-7	NA	TRBV10-3	TGTGCCACCGTGACCGGGACAGGGCCCGTCGAGCAGTACTTC	CATVTGTGPVEQYF
TRBD1	17	TRBJ1-2	few	TRBV7-2	TGTGCCAGCAGCTTAGACGTTTCGGGACAGGGGGTGTATGGCTACACCTTC	CASSLDVSGQGVYGYTF
TRBD1	13	TRBJ2-5	NA	TRBV6-1	TGTGCCAGCAGGAACAGGGGGCTAGAGACCCAGTACTTC	CASRNRGLETQYF
NA	15	TRBJ2-2	NA	TRBV15	TGTGCCACCAGCAGAGATCGCTTGGGAGCCGGGGAGCTGTTTTTT	CATSRDRLGAGELFF
NA	14	TRBJ2-5	few	TRBV2	TGTGCCAGCAGTGCCGGGACTCAGCAAGAGACCCAGTACTTC	CASSAGTQQETQYF
NA	17	TRBJ1-5	few	TRBV21-1	TGTGCCAGCAGCAAAAAGCACCCAACAGGGAGCAATCAGCCCCAGCATTTT	CASSKKHPTGSNQPQHF
TRBD2	15	TRBJ2-1	few	TRBV5-1	TGCGCCAGCACCACTAGCGGGGGCATCGACAATGAGCAGTTCTTC	CASTTSGGIDNEQFF
TRBD1	13	TRBJ2-7	few	TRBV29-1	TGCAGCGTGGTACGGGACAGGGGAGACGAGCAGTACTTC	CSVVRDRGDEQYF
NA	14	TRBJ2-7	few	TRBV5-1	TGCGCCAGCAGCTTTAAGGGAGAGGCCTACGAGCAGTACTTC	CASSFKGEAYEQYF
TRBD1	13	TRBJ1-4	few	TRBV2	TGTGCCGGGGGGACAGCAACTAATGAAAAACTGTTTTTT	CAGGTATNEKLFF
NA	15	TRBJ1-1	NA	TRBV11-2	TGTGCCAGCAGCTTAAGCGCCGGCTTGAACACTGAAGCTTTCTTT	CASSLSAGLNTEAFF
TRBD1	14	TRBJ1-5	few	TRBV9	TGTGCCAGCAGCGCGACAGGGACGAGTCAGCCCCAGCATTTT	CASSATGTSQPQHF
NA	15	TRBJ2-1	many	TRBV4-2	TGTGCCAGCAGCCAATCGTTCAGTTCCTACAATGAGCAGTTCTTC	CASSQSFSSYNEQFF
TRBD1	15	TRBJ1-5	NA	TRBV19	TGTGCCAGTAAAGCCGGGACAGACGGCAATCAGCCCCAGCATTTT	CASKAGTDGNQPQHF
NA	15	TRBJ2-5	few	TRBV7-2	TGCGCCAGCAGCCAAGCAGCACTACAGGGAGAGACCCAGTACTTC	CASSQAALQGETQYF
TRBD1	14	TRBJ2-3	many	TRBV19	TGTGCCACCAAGACAGGGTCGGGCACAGATACGCAGTATTTT	CATKTGSGTDTQYF
TRBD1	15	TRBJ2-3	few	TRBV5-4	TGTGCCAGCAGCTTGACAGGGGGCGGCGCAGATACGCAGTATTTT	CASSLTGGGADTQYF
TRBD1	14	TRBJ2-5	NA	TRBV5-1	TGCGCCAGCAGCTTAGAAGGGGGCAAGGAGACCCAGTACTTC	CASSLEGGKETQYF
NA	13	TRBJ1-2	NA	TRBV11-2	TGTGCCAGCAGCCCACTACGGATATATGGCTACACCTTC	CASSPLRIYGYTF
TRBD1	16	TRBJ2-1	few	TRBV11-2	TGTGCCAGCAGCCTTCTTGGGCAGGGGGTGGCGAATGAGCAGTTCTTC	CASSLLGQGVANEQFF
NA	11	TRBJ2-1	few	TRBV21-1	TGTGCCACCGACCGGGTTCGGGAGCAGTTCTTC	CATDRVREQFF
NA	13	TRBJ1-2	few	TRBV5-6	TGTGCCAGCAGCGCACCGGGGAACTATGGCTACACCTTC	CASSAPGNYGYTF
NA	15	TRBJ1-2	few	TRBV5-1	TGCGCCAGCAGCCCGCGGACAGAGCGGGGCTATGGCTACACCTTC	CASSPRTERGYGYTF
TRBD1	17	TRBJ1-5	NA	TRBV4-1	TGCGCCAGCAGCCAAGTGGGGACAGGGCGATACAATCAGCCCCAGCATTTT	CASSQVGTGRYNQPQHF
TRBD1	14	TRBJ2-7	NA	TRBV5-4	TGTGCCAGCACACCGGGACAGGGTTCCTACGAGCAGTACTTC	CASTPGQGSYEQYF
NA	13	TRBJ1-1	few	TRBV7-2	TGTGCCAGCAGCTTCGTAGCGGCGACTGAAGCTTTCTTT	CASSFVAATEAFF
TRBD2	14	TRBJ2-7	few	TRBV11-2	TGTGCCAGCAGCTTAGGACTAGCGGATTACGAGCAGTACTTC	CASSLGLADYEQYF
TRBD1	10	TRBJ2-7	few	TRBV28	TGTGCCAGCAGTCTCCGGACAGGGACCTTC	CASSLRTGTF
NA	16	TRBJ2-2	few	TRBV9	TGTGCCAGCAGCGGTAGATCGTCCAGGGACACCGGGGAGCTGTTTTTT	CASSGRSSRDTGELFF
NA	11	TRBJ1-2	NA	TRBV21-1	TGTGCCAGCCCAACGGGGGATGGCTACACCTTC	CASPTGDGYTF
TRBD1	15	TRBJ2-7	NA	TRBV25-1	TGTGCCAGCAGTGACTGGACAGGGACATCCTACGAGCAGTACTTC	CASSDWTGTSYEQYF
NA	12	TRBJ2-7	few	TRBV7-2	TGTGCCAGCAGCCTTACAAGCCAGGGGCAGTACTTC	CASSLTSQGQYF
TRBD2	17	TRBJ2-3	NA	TRBV7-6	TGTGCCAGCAGCTCTACCTCTGGTCTAGCGGGAGGAGATACGCAGTATTTT	CASSSTSGLAGGDTQYF
NA	21	TRBJ2-1	NA	TRBV10-3	TGTGCCATCAGTGATGTTGTGACTAGGAGCGCCAAGAAGAGCTCCTACAATGAGCAGTTCTTC	CAISDVVTRSAKKSSYNEQFF
TRBD1	15	TRBJ1-6	NA	TRBV6-6	TGTGCCAGCAGTGAGGGGACAGGGGGCGGGTCACCCCTCCACTTT	CASSEGTGGGSPLHF